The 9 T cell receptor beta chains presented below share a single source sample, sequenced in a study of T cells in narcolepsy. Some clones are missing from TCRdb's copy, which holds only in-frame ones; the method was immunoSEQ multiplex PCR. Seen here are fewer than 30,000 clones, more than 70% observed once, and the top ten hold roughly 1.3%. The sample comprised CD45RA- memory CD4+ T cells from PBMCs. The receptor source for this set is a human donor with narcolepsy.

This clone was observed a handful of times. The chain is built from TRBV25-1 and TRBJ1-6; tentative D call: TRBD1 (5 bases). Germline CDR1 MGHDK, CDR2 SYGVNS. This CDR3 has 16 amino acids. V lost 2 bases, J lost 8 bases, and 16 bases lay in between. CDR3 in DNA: TGTGCCAGCAGTGAACCCGCTCAGGGTAGTTATTCACCCCTCCACTTT. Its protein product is CASSEPAQGSYSPLHF.

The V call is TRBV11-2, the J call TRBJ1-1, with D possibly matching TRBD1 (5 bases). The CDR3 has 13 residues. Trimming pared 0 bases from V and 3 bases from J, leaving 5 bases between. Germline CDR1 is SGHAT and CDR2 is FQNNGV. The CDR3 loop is CASSLDRDTEAFF. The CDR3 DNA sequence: TGTGCCAGCAGCTTAGACAGGGACACTGAAGCTTTCTTT.

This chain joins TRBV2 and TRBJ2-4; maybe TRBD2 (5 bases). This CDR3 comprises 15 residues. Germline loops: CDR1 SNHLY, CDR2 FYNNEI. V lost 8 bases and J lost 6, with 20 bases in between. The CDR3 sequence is CASLASGSYSNIQYF. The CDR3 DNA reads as TGTGCCAGCCTTGCATCGGGGTCCTATTCAAACATTCAGTACTTC.

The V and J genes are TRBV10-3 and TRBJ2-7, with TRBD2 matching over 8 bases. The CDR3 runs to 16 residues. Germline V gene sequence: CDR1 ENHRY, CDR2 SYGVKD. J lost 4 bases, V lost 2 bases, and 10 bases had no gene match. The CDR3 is CAISETTSGGGYEQYF. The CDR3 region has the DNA TGTGCCATCAGTGAGACAACTAGCGGAGGGGGGTACGAGCAGTACTTC.

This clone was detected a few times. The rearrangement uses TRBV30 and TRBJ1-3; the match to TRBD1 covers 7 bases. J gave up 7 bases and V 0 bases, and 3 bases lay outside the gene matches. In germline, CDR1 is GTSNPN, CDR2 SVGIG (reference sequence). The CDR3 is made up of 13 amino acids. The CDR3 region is CAWSVTRGNTIYF. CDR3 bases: TGTGCCTGGAGTGTGACCAGGGGGAACACCATATATTTT.

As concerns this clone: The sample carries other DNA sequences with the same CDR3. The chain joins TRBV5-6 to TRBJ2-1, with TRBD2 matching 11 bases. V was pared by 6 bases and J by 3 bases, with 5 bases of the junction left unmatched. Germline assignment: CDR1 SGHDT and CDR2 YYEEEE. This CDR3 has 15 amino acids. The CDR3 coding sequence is TGTGCCAGCACGAAACTAGCGGGAGACTACAATGAGCAGTTCTTC. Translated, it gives CASTKLAGDYNEQFF.

The CDR3 coding sequence is TGTGCCAGCAGACCACGACAGGGGGCGGAGACCGGGGAGCTGTTTTTT. This sequence encodes CASRPRQGAETGELFF. The V gene is TRBV9, the J gene TRBJ2-2; TRBD1 matches 10 bases. The germline V gene encodes CDR1 SGDLS and CDR2 YYNGEE. The CDR3 consists of 16 residues. The junction had 9 bases not matched to a gene; V was cut back by 5 bases and J by 5 bases.

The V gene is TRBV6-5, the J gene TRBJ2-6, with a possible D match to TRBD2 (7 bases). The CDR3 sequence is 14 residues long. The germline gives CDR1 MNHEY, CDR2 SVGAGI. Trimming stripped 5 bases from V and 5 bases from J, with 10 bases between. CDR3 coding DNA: TGTGCCAGCAGTGGGGGGGCTTGGGCCAACGTCCTGACTTTC. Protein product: CASSGGAWANVLTF.

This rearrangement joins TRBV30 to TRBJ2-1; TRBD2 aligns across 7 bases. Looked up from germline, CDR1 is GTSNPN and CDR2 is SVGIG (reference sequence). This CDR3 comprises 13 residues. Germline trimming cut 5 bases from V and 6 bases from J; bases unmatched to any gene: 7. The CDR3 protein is CAWGLTGGNEQFF. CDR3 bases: TGTGCCTGGGGTTTGACGGGAGGCAATGAGCAGTTCTTC.